This T cell receptor beta chain was recovered during a study of early T cells in non-severe SARS-CoV-2 infection. Study-level information: Sequenced material consisted of bulk RNA (from unsorted whole blood), and chains were unpaired.

Remarks on this clonotype: Its specificity is not known.

Unique molecular identifiers were attached to individual cDNA molecules. MiXCR, run by TCRdb on the 5' RACE reads, gives a single entry per CDR3 protein. The sample has about 94,000 distinct CDR3 sequences; roughly an eighth are singletons. Trimming shortened V by 5 bases and J by 9 bases, and 14 bases separated the two germline ends. This CDR3 has 12 residues. The germline V gene encodes CDR1 SQVTM and CDR2 ANQGSEA. Whole-study results and caveats: The study's VDJdb matching favored anti-spike CD8 responses and missed private and CD4 specificities.

This sequence originates from an adult who was a healthcare worker with PCR-confirmed SARS-CoV-2 infection or an uninfected control (not recorded which). Sequences were obtained from whole blood. The chain has TRBV29-1 and TRBJ2-1, with D possibly matching TRBD1 (5 bases). CDR3 region: CSVYQGLGEQFF. The CDR3 nucleotides are TGCAGCGTTTATCAGGGTTTAGGTGAGCAGTTCTTC.